One and the same sample provided the 4 T cell receptor beta chains below, sequenced in a study of blood T cells in healthy people across ages. The second PCR ran about 6 to 11 cycles with a sample-barcoded 5' primer and J-beta primers. MiXCR was run by TCRdb on the 5' RACE reads, yielding one entry per CDR3 protein. The sample contains about 650,000 distinct CDR3 sequences, around 50% of which appear only once. Sequenced material: blood. The source of these receptors is a woman of 80 years or more in good health.

CDR3 loop: CSAEAGTGVQETQYF. The CDR3, as DNA: TGCAGTGCTGAAGCCGGGACAGGGGTTCAAGAGACCCAGTACTTC. V is TRBV20-1 and J is TRBJ2-5; 10 bases map to TRBD1. Per germline, CDR1 DFQATT and CDR2 SNEGSKA (reference sequence). The CDR3 spans 15 residues. J gave up 2 bases and V 5 bases, and 8 bases lay outside the gene matches.

The genes are TRBV4-3 and TRBJ1-1; unclear D gene. The germline V gene encodes CDR1 LGHNA and CDR2 YSLEER. V dropped 0 bases and J dropped 3 bases, with 8 bases sitting between them. CDR3 length equals 14 residues. CDR3 sequence reads: CASSQDLGDTEAFF. The CDR3, as DNA: TGCGCCAGCAGCCAAGATCTAGGCGACACTGAAGCTTTCTTT.

In regard to this clonotype: Just one base apart from a much larger clone, this may be a read error. The rearrangement links TRBV7-9 to TRBJ2-3; D may be TRBD1 (5 bases). The CDR3 is made up of 17 amino acids. From germline, CDR1 is SEHNR and CDR2 FQNEAQ (reference sequence). The CDR3 protein is CASSPPLREGGTGTQYF. CDR3 coding DNA: TGTGCCAGCAGCCCTCCCCTAAGGGAAGGTGGCACAGGTACGCAGTATTTT.

Many counts were recorded for this clonotype. One junction end disagrees with the germline gene, perhaps due to a read error. V and J are TRBV4-3 and TRBJ2-7; tentatively, D is TRBD1 (5 bases). Germline assignment: CDR1 LGHNA and CDR2 YSLEER. The CDR3 totals 13 residues. The CDR3 region has the DNA TGTGCCAGCAGCCAAGACAGAGTCTACGAGCAGTACTTC. Protein product: CASSQDRVYEQYF.